The 10 T cell receptor beta chains below come from one sample, sequenced in a study of cytomegalovirus exposure and HLA in healthy donors. The PCR had 60 Vbeta and 13 Jbeta primers. This table comes from immunoSEQ multiplex PCR, and its TCRdb copy is limited to in-frame clones, with some not included. This table holds some 120,000 clones, about 80% found once. Material for sequencing was PBMCs. The receptors here all came from a human donor in good health.

Concerning this clone itself: A read error may account for a junction end that differs from germline. The gene calls are TRBV7-9 and TRBJ1-3, with D unclear. The CDR3 is 16 amino acids. Germline loops: CDR1 SEHNR, CDR2 FQNEAQ (reference sequence). For the CDR3, the DNA is TGTTCCAGCAGCTCAACCGGAGCGGGTGGTGGAAACACCATATATTTT. Encoded protein: CSSSSTGAGGGNTIYF.

The V and J genes are TRBV29-1 and TRBJ1-1; 9 bases line up with TRBD1. Germline V gene sequence: CDR1 SQVTM, CDR2 ANQGSEA. Trimming cost V 4 bases and J 5 bases; bases outside gene matches: 17. This CDR3 is 17 amino acids long. The CDR3 coding sequence is TGCAGCGTTGCGGGTCTGAGGGACAGGGTCTCGATTACTGAAGCTTTCTTT. Translating gives CSVAGLRDRVSITEAFF.

V and J are TRBV5-6 and TRBJ2-1, with TRBD1 matching over 9 bases. This CDR3 spans 15 amino acids. Germline V gene data show CDR1 as SGHDT and CDR2 as YYEEEE. V was clipped by 6 bases and J by 2 bases; unmatched bases: 6. In DNA form, the CDR3 reads TGTGCCAGCACCCCACGGGACAGGGCCTACAATGAGCAGTTCTTC. Protein: CASTPRDRAYNEQFF.

The genes are TRBV14 and TRBJ2-2, with D tentatively TRBD1 (6 bases). Trimming shortened V by 3 bases and J by 0 bases, and 8 bases separated the two germline ends. This CDR3 is built from 15 residues. In germline, CDR1 is SGHDN, CDR2 FVKESK. CDR3 sequence (DNA): TGTGCCAGCAGCCAGGACAGTCCGAACACCGGGGAGCTGTTTTTT. This sequence encodes CASSQDSPNTGELFF. Based on the CDR3 plus reference TRBV14 and TRBJ2-2, the full variable domain is EAGVTQFPSHSVIEKGQTVTLRCDPISGHDNLYWYRRVMGKEIKFLLHFVKESKQDESGMPNNRFLAERTGGTYSTLKVQPAELEDSGVYFCASSQDSPNTGELFFGEGSRLTVL.

The chain joins TRBV14 to TRBJ1-2, with a possible D match to TRBD1 (6 bases). The CDR3 is 15 residues long. The V and J ends lost 1 base and 4 bases respectively, with 13 bases between them. From germline, CDR1 is SGHDN and CDR2 FVKESK. DNA of the CDR3: TGTGCCAGCAGCCAAGGCCAGGGGCGAAGCTATGGCTACACCTTC. Amino acid sequence: CASSQGQGRSYGYTF.

This clone was seen a few times. The genes are TRBV5-5 and TRBJ2-2; TRBD2 is a possible D gene (6 bases). The CDR3 runs to 14 residues. V lost 0 bases and J lost 5, with 8 bases in between. The germline gives CDR1 SGHKS, CDR2 YYEKEE (reference sequence). The CDR3 nucleotides read TGTGCCAGCAGCTTGGTCGCGGGAACCGGGGAGCTGTTTTTT. Encoded protein: CASSLVAGTGELFF.

The chain uses TRBV11-2 and TRBJ2-7; 7 nucleotides match TRBD2. This CDR3 spans 14 amino acids. Germline CDR1 and CDR2: SGHAT and FQNNGV. Germline trimming cut 3 bases from V and 1 base from J; bases unmatched to any gene: 3. CDR3 sequence: CASSFWRGSYEQYF. Here the CDR3 DNA reads TGTGCCAGCAGCTTCTGGCGGGGGTCCTACGAGCAGTACTTC.

This rearrangement joins TRBV10-2 to TRBJ2-1, with 9 bases that match TRBD2. Looked up from germline, CDR1 is WSHSY and CDR2 is SAAADI. The CDR3 consists of 13 residues. Unmatched junction bases numbered 7, after V lost 6 bases and J lost 10 bases. CDR3 coding DNA: TGCGCCAGCAGCGCTAGCGGGGTGTCAGAGCAGTTCTTC. Its protein product is CASSASGVSEQFF.

The gene calls are TRBV25-1 and TRBJ2-6; D is uncertain. There are 16 residues in the CDR3. CDR1 MGHDK and CDR2 SYGVNS come from the germline V gene. The V end lost 4 bases, the J end lost 0 bases, and 10 bases lay between the germline ends. The CDR3 bases are TGTGCCAGCAGTGGCGTAAATCGCTCTGGGGCCAACGTCCTGACTTTC. Protein sequence: CASSGVNRSGANVLTF.

This chain links TRBV28 with TRBJ2-7; TRBD1 aligns across 9 bases. After removal of 4 bases from V and 3 bases from J, the junction contained 10 bases not matched to a gene. CDR3 size: 16 residues. Germline V CDR1 and CDR2: MDHEN, SYDVKM. This CDR3 is CASSSPRTGVFYEQYF. DNA for the CDR3: TGTGCCAGCAGTTCTCCCAGGACAGGGGTGTTCTACGAGCAGTACTTC. Supplemented by reference TRBV28 and TRBJ2-7, the full variable domain reads DVKVTQSSRYLVKRTGEKVFLECVQDMDHENMFWYRQDPGLGLRLIYFSYDVKMKEKGDIPEGYSVSREKKERFSLILESASTNQTSMYLCASSSPRTGVFYEQYFGPGTRLTVT.